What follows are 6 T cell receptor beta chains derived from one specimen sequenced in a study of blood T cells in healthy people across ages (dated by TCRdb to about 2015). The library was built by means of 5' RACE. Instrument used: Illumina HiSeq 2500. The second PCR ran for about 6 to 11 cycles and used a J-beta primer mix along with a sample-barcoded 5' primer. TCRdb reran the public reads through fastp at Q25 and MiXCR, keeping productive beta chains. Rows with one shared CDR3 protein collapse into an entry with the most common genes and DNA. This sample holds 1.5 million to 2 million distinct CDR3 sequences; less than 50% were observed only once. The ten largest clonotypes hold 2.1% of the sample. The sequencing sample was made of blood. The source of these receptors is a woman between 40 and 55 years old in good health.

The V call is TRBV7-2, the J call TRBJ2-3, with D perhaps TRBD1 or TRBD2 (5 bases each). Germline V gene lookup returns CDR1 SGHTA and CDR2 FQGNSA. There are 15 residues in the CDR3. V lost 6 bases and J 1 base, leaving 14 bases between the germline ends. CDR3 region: CASRDSRGRTDTQYF. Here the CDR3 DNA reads TGTGCCAGCAGAGACAGTCGGGGTCGCACAGATACGCAGTATTTT.

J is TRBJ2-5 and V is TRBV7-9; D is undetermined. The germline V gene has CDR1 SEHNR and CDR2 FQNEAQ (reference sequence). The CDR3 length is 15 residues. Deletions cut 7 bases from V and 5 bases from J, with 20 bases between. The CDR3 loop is CASKIGATLMETQYF. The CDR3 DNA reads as TGTGCCAGCAAAATTGGTGCTACTTTGATGGAGACCCAGTACTTC.

CDR3 region: CASRTYAVSYNEQFF. The CDR3 nucleotides are TGTGCCAGCAGAACCTATGCGGTCTCCTACAATGAGCAGTTCTTC. This chain uses TRBV6-5 with TRBJ2-1, with D unresolved. This CDR3 is 15 amino acids long. V was cut by 6 bases and J by 0 bases, with 12 bases left in between. Per the germline V gene, CDR1 is MNHEY and CDR2 is SVGAGI.

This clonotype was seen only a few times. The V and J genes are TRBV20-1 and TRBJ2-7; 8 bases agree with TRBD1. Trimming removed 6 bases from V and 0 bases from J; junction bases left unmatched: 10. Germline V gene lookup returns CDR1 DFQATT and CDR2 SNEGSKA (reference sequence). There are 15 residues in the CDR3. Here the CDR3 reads CSADDRGSASYEQYF. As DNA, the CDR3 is TGCAGTGCCGATGACAGGGGATCAGCCTCCTACGAGCAGTACTTC.

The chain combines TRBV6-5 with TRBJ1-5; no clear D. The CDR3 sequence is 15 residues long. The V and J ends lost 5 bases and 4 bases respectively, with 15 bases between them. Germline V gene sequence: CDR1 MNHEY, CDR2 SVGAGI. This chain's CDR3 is CASSPLSGENQPQHF. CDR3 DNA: TGTGCCAGCAGTCCCCTGTCAGGAGAGAATCAGCCCCAGCATTTT.

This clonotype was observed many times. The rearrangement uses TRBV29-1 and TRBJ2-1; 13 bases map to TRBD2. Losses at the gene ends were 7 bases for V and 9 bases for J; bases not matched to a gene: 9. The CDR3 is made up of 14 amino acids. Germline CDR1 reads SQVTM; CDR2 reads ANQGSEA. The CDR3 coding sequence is TGCAGCGCTCCGGGACTAGCGGGGTCCAGTGAGCAGTTCTTC. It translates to CSAPGLAGSSEQFF.